This record looks at one TCR beta chain sequence and its context. As yet, its antigen is unknown. From blood CD8+ and CD4+ T cells, the TCR beta chain was sequenced. CDR3 length: 18 residues. CDR1 is DFQATT, CDR2 SNEGSKA, per germline (reference sequence). Trimming cost V 3 bases and J 3 bases; bases outside gene matches: 15. Reverse transcription of roughly 0.45 to 1 ug RNA was carried out with random hexamers. TCRdb analysed the immunoSEQ multiplex PCR reads with MiXCR anew, one entry per CDR3 protein. The data contain about 210,000 distinct CDR3 sequences, approximately 94% of them singletons. This sample is drawn from a study of CD8 T cells in Susac syndrome. Overall study findings and caveats: The Susac syndrome CD4+ T cell repertoires displayed no clonal expansion.

V usage is TRBV20-1 and J usage is TRBJ2-3, with 10 bases aligning to TRBD2. Sample: CD4+ T cells from PBMCs. The TCR sequence derives from a human donor with Susac syndrome. In DNA, the CDR3 is TGCAGTGCTAGGTCCCGGGGAGCGGGGGGGCCATTGACAGATACGCAGTATTTT. It is translated as CSARSRGAGGPLTDTQYF.